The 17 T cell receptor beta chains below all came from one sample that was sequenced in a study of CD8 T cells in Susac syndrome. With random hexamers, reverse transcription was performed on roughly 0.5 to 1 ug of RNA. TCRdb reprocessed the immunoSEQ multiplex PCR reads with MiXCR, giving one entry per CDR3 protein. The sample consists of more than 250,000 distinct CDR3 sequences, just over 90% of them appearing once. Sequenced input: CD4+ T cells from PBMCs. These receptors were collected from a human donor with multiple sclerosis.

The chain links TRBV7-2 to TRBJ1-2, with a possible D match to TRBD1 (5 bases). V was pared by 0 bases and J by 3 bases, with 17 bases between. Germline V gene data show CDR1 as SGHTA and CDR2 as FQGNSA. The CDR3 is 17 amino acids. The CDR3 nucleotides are TGTGCCAGCAGCTTAGCGGCCCCGAGGGGAAGCTACTATGGCTACACCTTC. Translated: CASSLAAPRGSYYGYTF.

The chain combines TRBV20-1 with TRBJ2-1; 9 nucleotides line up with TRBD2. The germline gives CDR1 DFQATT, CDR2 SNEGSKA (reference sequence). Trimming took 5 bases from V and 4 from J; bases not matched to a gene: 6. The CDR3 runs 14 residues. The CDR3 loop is CSARGAGGYNEQFF. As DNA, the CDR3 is TGCAGTGCTCGGGGAGCGGGGGGATACAATGAGCAGTTCTTC.

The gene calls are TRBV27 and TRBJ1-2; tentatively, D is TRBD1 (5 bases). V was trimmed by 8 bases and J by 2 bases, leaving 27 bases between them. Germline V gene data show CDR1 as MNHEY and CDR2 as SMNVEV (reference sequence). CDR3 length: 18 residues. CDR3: CASRAVAGARTYNYGYTF. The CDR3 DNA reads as TGTGCCAGCCGAGCCGTGGCCGGGGCCAGGACCTACAACTATGGCTACACCTTC.

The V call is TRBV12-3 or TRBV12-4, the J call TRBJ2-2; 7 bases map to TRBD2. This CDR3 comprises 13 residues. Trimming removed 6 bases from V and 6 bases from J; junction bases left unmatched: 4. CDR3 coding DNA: TGTGCCAGCAGGGCAACTAGCGCCGGGGAGCTGTTTTTT. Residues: CASRATSAGELFF.

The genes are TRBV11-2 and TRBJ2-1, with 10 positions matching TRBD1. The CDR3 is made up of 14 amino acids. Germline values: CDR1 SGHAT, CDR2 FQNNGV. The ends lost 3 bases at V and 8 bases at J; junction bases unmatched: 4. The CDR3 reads CASSFWDRGHEQFF. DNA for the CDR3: TGTGCCAGCAGCTTCTGGGACAGGGGCCATGAGCAGTTCTTC.

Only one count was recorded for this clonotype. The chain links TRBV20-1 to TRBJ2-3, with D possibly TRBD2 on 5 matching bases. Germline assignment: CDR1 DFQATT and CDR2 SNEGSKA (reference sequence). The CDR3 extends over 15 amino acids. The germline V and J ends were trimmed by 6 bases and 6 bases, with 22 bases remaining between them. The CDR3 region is CSANDPWAGDDTQYF. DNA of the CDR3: TGCAGTGCGAACGACCCTTGGGCGGGTGACGATACGCAGTATTTT.

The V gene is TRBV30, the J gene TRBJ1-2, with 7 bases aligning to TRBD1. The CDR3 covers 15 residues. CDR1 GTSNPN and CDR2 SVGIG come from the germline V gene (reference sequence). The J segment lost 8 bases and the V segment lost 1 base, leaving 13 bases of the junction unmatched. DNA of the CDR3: TGTGCCTGGAGTGACCTCGGAGGGGGCGAGGTGGGCTACACCTTC. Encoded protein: CAWSDLGGGEVGYTF.

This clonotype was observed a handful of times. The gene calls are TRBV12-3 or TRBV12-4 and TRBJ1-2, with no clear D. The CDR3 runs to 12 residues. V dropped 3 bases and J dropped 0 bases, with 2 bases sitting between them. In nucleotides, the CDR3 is TGTGCCAGCAGTTTGACTAACTATGGCTACACCTTC. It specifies CASSLTNYGYTF.

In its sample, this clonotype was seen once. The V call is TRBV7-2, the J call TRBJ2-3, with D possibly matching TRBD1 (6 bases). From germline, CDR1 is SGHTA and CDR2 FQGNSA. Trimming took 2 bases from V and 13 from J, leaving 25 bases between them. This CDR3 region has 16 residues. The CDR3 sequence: CASSLMSRRVGAFEYF. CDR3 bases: TGTGCCAGCAGCTTAATGAGCCGCCGGGTGGGGGCTTTTGAGTATTTT.

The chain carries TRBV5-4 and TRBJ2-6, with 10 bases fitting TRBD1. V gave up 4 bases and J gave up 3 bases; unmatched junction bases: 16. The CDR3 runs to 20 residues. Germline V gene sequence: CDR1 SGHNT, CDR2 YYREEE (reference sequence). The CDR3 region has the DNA TGTGCCAGCAGCGACCCCGTCGAGACAGGGGGCAGGGATGGGGCCAACGTCCTGACTTTC. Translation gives CASSDPVETGGRDGANVLTF.

CDR3 in DNA: TGTGCCAGCAGCTCCCGAGGCGATAATCAGCCCCAGCATTTT. It specifies CASSSRGDNQPQHF. The chain links TRBV7-8 to TRBJ1-5; no definite D call. CDR1 and CDR2 from the germline V gene are SGHVS and FQNEAQ. The V and J ends lost 4 bases and 4 bases respectively, with 11 bases between them. This CDR3 spans 14 amino acids.

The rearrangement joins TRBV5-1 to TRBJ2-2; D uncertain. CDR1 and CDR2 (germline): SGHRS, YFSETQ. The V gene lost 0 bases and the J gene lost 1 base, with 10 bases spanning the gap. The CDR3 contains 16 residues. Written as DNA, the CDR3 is TGCGCCAGCAGCTTGGCGGCCGCGCAGAACACCGGGGAGCTGTTTTTT. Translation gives CASSLAAAQNTGELFF.

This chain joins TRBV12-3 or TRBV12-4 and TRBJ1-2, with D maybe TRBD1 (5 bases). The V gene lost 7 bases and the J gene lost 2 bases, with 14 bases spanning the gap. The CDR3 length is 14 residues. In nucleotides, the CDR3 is TGTGCCAGCACCCACACTGGGGGAAACTATGGCTACACCTTC. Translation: CASTHTGGNYGYTF.

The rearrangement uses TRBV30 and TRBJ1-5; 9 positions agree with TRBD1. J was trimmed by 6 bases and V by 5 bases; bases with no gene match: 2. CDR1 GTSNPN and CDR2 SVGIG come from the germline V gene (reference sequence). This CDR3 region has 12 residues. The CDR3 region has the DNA TGTGCCTGGGAACAGGGGGCTCAGCCCCAGCATTTT. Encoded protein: CAWEQGAQPQHF.

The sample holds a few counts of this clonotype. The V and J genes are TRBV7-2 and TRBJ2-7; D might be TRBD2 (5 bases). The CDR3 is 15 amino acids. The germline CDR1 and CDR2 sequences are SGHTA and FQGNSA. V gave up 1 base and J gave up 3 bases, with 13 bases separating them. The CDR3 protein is CASSLGGQLYYEQYF. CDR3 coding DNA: TGTGCCAGCAGCTTAGGAGGGCAACTATACTACGAGCAGTACTTC.

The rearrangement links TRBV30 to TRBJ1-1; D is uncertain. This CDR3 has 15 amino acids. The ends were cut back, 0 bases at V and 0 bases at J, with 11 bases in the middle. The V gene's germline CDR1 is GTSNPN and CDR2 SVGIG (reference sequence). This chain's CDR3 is CAWSVLEIMNTEAFF. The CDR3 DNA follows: TGTGCCTGGAGTGTACTGGAGATCATGAACACTGAAGCTTTCTTT.

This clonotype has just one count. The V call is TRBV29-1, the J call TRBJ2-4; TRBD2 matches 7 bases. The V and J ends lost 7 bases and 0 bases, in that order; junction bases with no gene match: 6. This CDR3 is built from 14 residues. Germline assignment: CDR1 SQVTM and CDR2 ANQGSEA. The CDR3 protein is CSALLAIAKNIQYF. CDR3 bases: TGCAGCGCCCTACTAGCGATAGCCAAAAACATTCAGTACTTC.